This T cell receptor beta chain was sequenced during a study of lymphopenia after photon versus proton radiotherapy. Profiled with immunoSEQ multiplex PCR; TCRdb holds only in-frame clones, not every one. Here the sample spans roughly 4,700 clones, about 91% being singletons. CDR1 is SQVTM and CDR2 is ANQGSEA in the germline V gene. The CDR3 is 15 residues long. With 4 bases removed from V and 0 bases from J, the gap between germline ends came to 12 bases. This sequence joins TRBV29-1 and TRBJ2-2; D gene unclear. This sequence originates from a man older than 75 with cholangiocarcinoma. The material was peripheral blood, obtained from a patient treated with photon-based radiotherapy. The CDR3 bases are TGCAGCGTTGCGGACCTACACTCGAACACCGGGGAGCTGTTTTTT. The encoded protein is CSVADLHSNTGELFF.